This T cell receptor beta chain was sequenced for a study of blood T cells in healthy people across ages. Study outcomes and limitations: Leaving the PBMCs unsorted stopped any conclusive comparison of naive versus antigen-experienced cells.

Trimming cost V 0 bases and J 5 bases, with 9 bases left between them. This CDR3 spans 14 amino acids. Germline assignment: CDR1 SGHKS and CDR2 YYEKEE (reference sequence). This clonotype appeared a few times. The antigen is unknown. Using a J-beta primer mix together with a sample-barcoded 5' primer, a second PCR was run for 7 to 11 cycles. TCRdb used MiXCR to reprocess the 5' RACE reads, holding one entry per CDR3 protein. This table holds hundreds of thousands of distinct CDR3 sequences, 40% to 50% found once. This rearrangement joins TRBV5-5 to TRBJ1-5, with D tentatively TRBD1 (6 bases). Sequenced input: blood. The clonotype was recovered from a man aged 55 to 69 in good health. Here the CDR3 reads CASSLVGGDQPQHF. DNA of the CDR3: TGTGCCAGCAGCTTGGTGGGGGGCGATCAGCCCCAGCATTTT.